The clone carrying this T cell receptor beta chain was counted only a few times. Its antigen is not identified. The data derive from a study of blood T cells in healthy people across ages. Study-wide results and limits: Older age coincided with a roughly linear decline in TCR beta diversity per million T cells.

A second about 6 to 12 cycle PCR used barcoded and J-beta primers. TCRdb re-called the 5' RACE reads through MiXCR, storing one row per CDR3 protein. The data contain about 1,400,000 distinct CDR3 sequences, roughly 59% of them singletons. The specimen sequenced was blood. This clonotype was obtained from a young man in good health.

CDR3 residues: CSVPSTGNTEAFF. The CDR3 DNA follows: TGCAGCGTTCCATCGACAGGGAACACTGAAGCTTTCTTT. The rearrangement joins TRBV29-1 to TRBJ1-1; D perhaps matches TRBD1 (6 bases). Germline values: CDR1 SQVTM, CDR2 ANQGSEA. The CDR3 has 13 residues. V was shortened by 5 bases and J by 1 base, with 11 bases between the two germline ends.